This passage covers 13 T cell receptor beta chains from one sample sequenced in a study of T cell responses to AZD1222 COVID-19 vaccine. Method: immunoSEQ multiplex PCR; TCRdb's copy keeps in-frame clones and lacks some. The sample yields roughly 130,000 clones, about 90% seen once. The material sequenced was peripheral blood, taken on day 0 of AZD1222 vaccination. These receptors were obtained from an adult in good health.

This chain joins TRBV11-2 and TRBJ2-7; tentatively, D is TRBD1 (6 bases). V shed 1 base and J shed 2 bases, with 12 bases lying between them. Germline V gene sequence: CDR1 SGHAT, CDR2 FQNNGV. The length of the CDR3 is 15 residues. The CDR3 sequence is CASSLGGQQTYEQYF. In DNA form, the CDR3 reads TGTGCCAGCAGCTTAGGAGGACAGCAAACCTACGAGCAGTACTTC.

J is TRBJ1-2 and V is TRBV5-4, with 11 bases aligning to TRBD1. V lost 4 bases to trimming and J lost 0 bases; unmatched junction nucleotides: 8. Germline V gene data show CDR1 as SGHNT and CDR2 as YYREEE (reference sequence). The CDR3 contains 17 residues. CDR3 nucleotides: TGTGCCAGCAGCAGTGGGACAGGGGGAACGTCTAACTATGGCTACACCTTC. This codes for CASSSGTGGTSNYGYTF.

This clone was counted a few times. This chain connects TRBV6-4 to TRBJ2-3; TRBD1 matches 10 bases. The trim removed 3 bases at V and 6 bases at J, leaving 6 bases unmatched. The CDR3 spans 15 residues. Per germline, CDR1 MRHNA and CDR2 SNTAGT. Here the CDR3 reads CASSEGQGGIDTQYF. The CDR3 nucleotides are TGTGCCAGCAGTGAAGGACAGGGGGGGATCGATACGCAGTATTTT.

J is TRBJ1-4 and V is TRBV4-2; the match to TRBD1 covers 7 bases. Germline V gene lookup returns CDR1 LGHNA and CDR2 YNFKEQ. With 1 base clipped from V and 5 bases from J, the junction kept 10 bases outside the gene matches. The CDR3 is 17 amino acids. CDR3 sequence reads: CASSQVSSGTVNEKLFF. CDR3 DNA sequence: TGTGCCAGCAGCCAAGTCTCCTCCGGGACAGTGAATGAAAAACTGTTTTTT.

The chain's CDR3 is CAWRPGAAKLFF. The CDR3, as DNA: TGTGCCTGGAGACCGGGGGCGGCAAAACTGTTTTTT. V is TRBV30 and J is TRBJ1-4; weak D call: TRBD1 (6 bases). Germline V gene data show CDR1 as GTSNPN and CDR2 as SVGIG (reference sequence). The CDR3 is 12 residues long. V was cut by 3 bases and J by 10 bases, with 12 bases left in between.

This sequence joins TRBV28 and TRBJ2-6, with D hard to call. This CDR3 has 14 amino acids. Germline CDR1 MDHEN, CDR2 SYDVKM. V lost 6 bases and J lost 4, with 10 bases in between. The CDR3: CASRFSPGANVLTF. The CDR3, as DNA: TGTGCCAGCAGGTTCAGTCCAGGGGCCAACGTCCTGACTTTC.

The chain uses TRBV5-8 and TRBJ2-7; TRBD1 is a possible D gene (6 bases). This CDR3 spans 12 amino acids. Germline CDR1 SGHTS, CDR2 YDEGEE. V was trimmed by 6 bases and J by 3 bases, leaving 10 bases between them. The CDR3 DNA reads TGTGCCAGCAATGACAGGTACTACGAGCAGTACTTC. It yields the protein CASNDRYYEQYF.

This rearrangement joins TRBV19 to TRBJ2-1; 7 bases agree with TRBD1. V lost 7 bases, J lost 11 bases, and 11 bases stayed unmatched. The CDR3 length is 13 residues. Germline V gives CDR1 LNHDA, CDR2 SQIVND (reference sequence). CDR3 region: CASTVAGGTQQFF. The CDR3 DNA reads TGTGCCAGTACAGTAGCAGGGGGAACACAGCAGTTCTTC.

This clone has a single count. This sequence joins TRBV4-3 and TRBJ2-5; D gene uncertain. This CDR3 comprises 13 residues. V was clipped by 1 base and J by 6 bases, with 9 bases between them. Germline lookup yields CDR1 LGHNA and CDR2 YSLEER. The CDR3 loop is CASSQAPTQTQYF. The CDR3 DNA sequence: TGCGCCAGCAGCCAAGCGCCTACTCAGACCCAGTACTTC.

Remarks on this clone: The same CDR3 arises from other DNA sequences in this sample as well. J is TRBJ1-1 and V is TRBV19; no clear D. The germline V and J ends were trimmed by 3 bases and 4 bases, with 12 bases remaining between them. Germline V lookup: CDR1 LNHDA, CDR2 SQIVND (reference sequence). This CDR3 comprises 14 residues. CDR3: CASSIGGRGTEAFF. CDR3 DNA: TGTGCCAGTAGTATCGGCGGGCGCGGCACTGAAGCTTTCTTT.

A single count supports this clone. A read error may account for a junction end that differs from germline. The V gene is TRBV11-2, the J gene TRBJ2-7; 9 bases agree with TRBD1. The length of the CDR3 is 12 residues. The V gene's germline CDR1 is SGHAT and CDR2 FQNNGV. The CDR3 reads CASSFPPGQGSF. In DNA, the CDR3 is TGTGCCAGCAGCTTCCCCCCGGGACAGGGCTCCTTC.

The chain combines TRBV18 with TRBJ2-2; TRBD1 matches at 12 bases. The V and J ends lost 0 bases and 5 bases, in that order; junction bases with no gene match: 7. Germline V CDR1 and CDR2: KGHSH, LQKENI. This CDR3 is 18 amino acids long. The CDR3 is CASSPPLLGQGATGELFF. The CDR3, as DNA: TGTGCCAGCTCACCACCGTTACTGGGACAGGGGGCGACCGGGGAGCTGTTTTTT.

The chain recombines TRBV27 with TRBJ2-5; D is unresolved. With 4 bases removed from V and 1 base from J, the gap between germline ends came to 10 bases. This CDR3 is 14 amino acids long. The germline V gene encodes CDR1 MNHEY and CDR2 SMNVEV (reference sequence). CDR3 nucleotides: TGTGCCAGCAGTTCCAACGGCCGCCAAGAGACCCAGTACTTC. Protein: CASSSNGRQETQYF.